A single count supports the clone carrying this T cell receptor (beta chain). CDR1 and CDR2 (germline): SNHLY, FYNNEI. The CDR3 is 12 residues long. The J segment lost 0 bases and the V segment lost 9 bases, leaving 2 bases of the junction unmatched. These data are taken from a study of blood T cell repertoires in COVID-19. Study context: Collection of acute and convalescent COVID-19 samples took place in the United States, Italy and Spain. From T cells, B-cell-depleted T cells, or PBMCs came the material, which was cDNA or gDNA.

Original handling: Estimates of nucleated cell counts were drawn from the amplification of reference gene primers. The repertoire was sequenced with immunoSEQ multiplex PCR; TCRdb's copy has only in-frame clones and lacks some. From that table come the V and J calls and clone size; the DNA was used to work out D and trimming. This sample carries roughly 100,000 clones, about nine tenths of them seen once, and the ten largest clones take 3% to 4%. The chain carries TRBV2 and TRBJ2-7; 7 bases map to TRBD1. Sequenced sample: peripheral blood. The receptor comes from a woman aged 70-85 years with acute or convalescent COVID-19. Here the CDR3 reads CASRTGSYEQYF. CDR3 nucleotides: TGTGCCAGTCGGACAGGCTCCTACGAGCAGTACTTC.